These 25 T cell receptor beta chains were sequenced from one sample in a study of CD8+ T cells in alopecia areata. Once RNA had been extracted, it was reverse transcribed into cDNA to act as the sequencing template. This table comes from immunoSEQ multiplex PCR, and its TCRdb copy is limited to in-frame clones, with some not included. The profile shows nearly 95,000 clones, about 71% of them singletons. This sample's treatment: oral pan-JAK inhibitor, 5-10 mg twice daily. The sequences come from CD8+ T cells sorted from blood, collected between weeks 43 and 45, from a patient treated with tofacitinib. Every receptor here comes from a human donor with alopecia areata.

The sample holds one count of this clone. This sequence joins TRBV29-1 and TRBJ2-6; a weak D match, TRBD1 (5 bases). The CDR3 loop spans 12 amino acids. Germline CDR1 and CDR2: SQVTM and ANQGSEA. V lost 6 bases and J lost 4, with 7 bases in between. CDR3 sequence: CSVGAGANVLTF. As DNA, the CDR3 is TGCAGCGTAGGGGCCGGGGCCAACGTCCTGACTTTC.

This clone appeared a few times. The rearrangement joins TRBV30 to TRBJ2-5, with D unclear. Germline V gene sequence: CDR1 GTSNPN, CDR2 SVGIG (reference sequence). This CDR3 has 12 amino acids. The V gene lost 3 bases and the J gene lost 6 bases, with 11 bases spanning the gap. CDR3 in amino acids: CAWSTVLQTQYF. In DNA, the CDR3 is TGTGCCTGGAGCACAGTGCTACAGACCCAGTACTTC.

The table lists this clone with a few counts. This chain connects TRBV9 to TRBJ2-7, with 8 bases that match TRBD1. This CDR3 is 14 amino acids long. V gave up 4 bases and J gave up 5 bases; unmatched junction bases: 8. Looked up from germline, CDR1 is SGDLS and CDR2 is YYNGEE. DNA for the CDR3: TGTGCCAGCAGCCCCCGGGACAGGCCAAACGAGCAGTACTTC. This gives the protein CASSPRDRPNEQYF.

The rearrangement links TRBV6-6 to TRBJ2-3; 9 nucleotides line up with TRBD2. This CDR3 region has 14 residues. Germline V gives CDR1 MNHNY, CDR2 SVGAGI (reference sequence). J was trimmed by 1 base and V by 5 bases; bases with no gene match: 1. The CDR3 region is CASSERGGTDTQYF. Written as DNA, the CDR3 is TGTGCCAGCAGTGAGCGGGGGGGCACAGATACGCAGTATTTT.

The chain recombines TRBV4-3 with TRBJ1-1; no reliable D call. V gave up 1 base and J gave up 2 bases, with 11 bases separating them. This CDR3 spans 15 amino acids. CDR1 and CDR2 from the germline V gene are LGHNA and YSLEER. The CDR3 spells CASSQGLGYNTEAFF. CDR3 nucleotides: TGCGCCAGCAGCCAAGGACTTGGGTACAACACTGAAGCTTTCTTT.

This chain links TRBV2 with TRBJ2-1, with 8 bases that match TRBD2. After removal of 3 bases from V and 6 bases from J, the junction contained 4 bases not matched to a gene. Germline assignment: CDR1 SNHLY and CDR2 FYNNEI. The CDR3 has 14 amino acids. The DNA of the CDR3 is TGTGCCAGCAGTGACCGGGGGGGCCTCAATGAGCAGTTCTTC. This gives the protein CASSDRGGLNEQFF.

In its sample, this clone was seen a few times. This chain joins TRBV29-1 and TRBJ2-1, with TRBD2 matching 8 bases. The CDR3 covers 16 residues. Trimming cost V 5 bases and J 0 bases; bases outside gene matches: 9. The germline V gene has CDR1 SQVTM and CDR2 ANQGSEA. In nucleotides, the CDR3 is TGCAGCGTTTGTACCGTAGCGGGGTCCTCCTACAATGAGCAGTTCTTC. Protein: CSVCTVAGSSYNEQFF.

The chain has TRBV4-1 and TRBJ1-6; no definite D call. Trimming removed 3 bases at V and 5 bases at J, with 11 bases between. This CDR3 contains 15 residues. Germline V gene data show CDR1 as MGHRA and CDR2 as YSYEKL. DNA of the CDR3: TGCGCCAGCAGCCATGGCCCAGCGAATAATTCACCCCTCCACTTT. Its translation: CASSHGPANNSPLHF.

The V gene is TRBV29-1, the J gene TRBJ2-1; the D call may be TRBD1 or TRBD2 (5 bases each). Germline V gene sequence: CDR1 SQVTM, CDR2 ANQGSEA. V lost 3 bases and J 0 bases, leaving 18 bases between the germline ends. This CDR3 has 17 residues. In DNA form, the CDR3 reads TGCAGCGTTGACTCATACCCCCGGGGCGTCTCCTACAATGAGCAGTTCTTC. It translates to CSVDSYPRGVSYNEQFF.

The sample holds one count of this clone. V gene TRBV29-1 combines with J gene TRBJ2-7, with D unclear. Germline V gene lookup returns CDR1 SQVTM and CDR2 ANQGSEA. V shed 3 bases and J shed 3 bases, with 6 bases lying between them. The CDR3 loop spans 11 amino acids. The CDR3 spells CSVDQDYEQYF. In nucleotides, the CDR3 is TGCAGCGTTGATCAAGACTACGAGCAGTACTTC.

The chain joins TRBV7-8 to TRBJ2-5; the D gene is possibly TRBD2 (6 bases). This CDR3 is built from 16 residues. Germline lookup yields CDR1 SGHVS and CDR2 FQNEAQ. V was cut by 2 bases and J by 5 bases, with 18 bases left in between. The CDR3 DNA reads TGTGCCAGCAGCTTACCAAGCCACCCGGAGGGGGAGACCCAGTACTTC. Its protein is CASSLPSHPEGETQYF.

The V gene is TRBV29-1, the J gene TRBJ1-2, with D perhaps matching TRBD1 (6 bases). This CDR3 has 12 amino acids. Per the germline V gene, CDR1 is SQVTM and CDR2 is ANQGSEA. V lost 4 bases and J 2 bases, leaving 8 bases between the germline ends. CDR3 loop: CSVVGQNYGYTF. CDR3 sequence (DNA): TGCAGCGTTGTCGGACAGAACTATGGCTACACCTTC.

The genes are TRBV5-1 and TRBJ2-7; 11 bases agree with TRBD2. CDR3 length equals 15 residues. V trimming: 0 bases; J trimming: 4 bases; junction bases outside the gene matches: 3. Germline CDR1 and CDR2: SGHRS and YFSETQ. Written as DNA, the CDR3 is TGCGCCAGCAGCTTGGGAGCTAGCGGGGGGTACGAGCAGTACTTC. It translates to CASSLGASGGYEQYF.

V gene TRBV30 combines with J gene TRBJ1-2, with D unresolved. Germline V gene sequence: CDR1 GTSNPN, CDR2 SVGIG (reference sequence). V dropped 3 bases and J dropped 7 bases, with 12 bases sitting between them. The CDR3 sequence is 12 residues long. The CDR3 DNA is TGTGCCTGGAGACCCCCCTATTCTGGCTACACCTTC. This gives the protein CAWRPPYSGYTF.

This clone was seen a few times. This chain joins TRBV29-1 and TRBJ2-7, with TRBD1 as a possible D gene (5 bases). The ends were cut back, 0 bases at V and 2 bases at J, with 8 bases in the middle. The CDR3 is 13 residues long. CDR1 and CDR2 from the germline V gene are SQVTM and ANQGSEA. The CDR3 region is CSVEEAGTYEQYF. The CDR3 DNA is TGCAGCGTTGAAGAGGCAGGGACCTACGAGCAGTACTTC.

This chain links TRBV29-1 with TRBJ1-2; the D gene is possibly TRBD1 (6 bases). Germline values: CDR1 SQVTM, CDR2 ANQGSEA. The CDR3 has 18 residues. The CDR3 reads CNAPGGPQGGGPIWGYTF. The DNA of the CDR3 is TGCAACGCCCCTGGGGGTCCACAGGGCGGAGGGCCTATTTGGGGCTACACCTTC.

The genes are TRBV4-3 and TRBJ1-2, with D possibly being TRBD1 (5 bases). Germline values: CDR1 LGHNA, CDR2 YSLEER. V was trimmed by 0 bases and J by 5 bases, leaving 13 bases between them. This CDR3 comprises 15 residues. This CDR3 reads CASSQDWQGSYGYTF. The CDR3 DNA sequence: TGCGCCAGCAGCCAAGATTGGCAGGGTAGTTATGGCTACACCTTC.

DNA of the CDR3: TGCAGCGTTGTTGCAGGGTCAGGCGCTGGCTACACCTTC. Translated, it gives CSVVAGSGAGYTF. The rearrangement uses TRBV29-1 and TRBJ1-2, with a weak D call TRBD1 (5 bases). V lost 4 bases, J lost 7 bases, and 16 bases lay in between. CDR3 length: 13 amino acids. The germline CDR1 and CDR2 sequences are SQVTM and ANQGSEA.

This clone was detected once. The DNA of the CDR3 is TGCGCCAGCAGCCAAGCGAGTGATGGCACTGAAGCTTTCTTT. Translation: CASSQASDGTEAFF. V and J are TRBV4-3 and TRBJ1-1, with unresolved D. V shed 1 base and J shed 4 bases, with 10 bases lying between them. From germline, CDR1 is LGHNA and CDR2 YSLEER. The CDR3 is 14 amino acids.

V and J are TRBV7-9 and TRBJ2-7; the match to TRBD2 covers 7 bases. This CDR3 region has 13 residues. Germline loops: CDR1 SEHNR, CDR2 FQNEAQ (reference sequence). J gave up 4 bases and V 11 bases, and 11 bases lay outside the gene matches. Here the CDR3 DNA reads TGTGCCTCTGCCGGGGGGAGGTGGTACGAGCAGTACTTC. This codes for CASAGGRWYEQYF.

The sample holds one count of this clone. The CDR3 loop is CSVEAARQGRDNEQFF. CDR3 coding DNA: TGCAGCGTTGAAGCCGCCCGACAGGGGAGGGACAATGAGCAGTTCTTC. The genes are TRBV29-1 and TRBJ2-1; D may be TRBD1 (8 bases). V was cut by 1 base and J by 5 bases, with 18 bases left in between. CDR1 and CDR2 (germline): SQVTM, ANQGSEA. The CDR3 length is 16 residues.

The chain has TRBV13 and TRBJ1-2; D perhaps matches TRBD1 (5 bases). Germline CDR1 reads PRHDT; CDR2 reads FYEKMQ (reference sequence). V was trimmed by 3 bases and J by 8 bases, leaving 13 bases between them. This CDR3 is built from 13 residues. DNA for the CDR3: TGTGCCAGCAGCTTTCGGGGGGAATCCGGCTACACCTTC. Protein product: CASSFRGESGYTF. The whole variable domain, filled in from reference TRBV13 and TRBJ1-2, reads AAGVIQSPRHLIKEKRETATLKCYPIPRHDTVYWYQQGPGQDPQFLISFYEKMQSDKGSIPDRFSAQQFSDYHSELNMSSLELGDSALYFCASSFRGESGYTFGSGTRLTVV.

The chain joins TRBV19 to TRBJ2-7; TRBD1 agrees at 9 bases. This CDR3 has 14 amino acids. Per germline, CDR1 LNHDA and CDR2 SQIVND (reference sequence). V shed 6 bases, J shed 4 bases, and the junction held 7 bases outside the gene matches. CDR3 in DNA: TGTGCCAGTAGCCCGGGACAGGGCGGTTACGAGCAGTACTTC. This codes for CASSPGQGGYEQYF.

This clone was counted ten times or more. V is TRBV4-2 and J is TRBJ2-3; no definite D call. Germline V gene data show CDR1 as LGHNA and CDR2 as YNFKEQ. This CDR3 contains 14 residues. V was shortened by 4 bases and J by 1 base, with 9 bases between the two germline ends. CDR3 DNA: TGTGCCAGCAGCCCCGACGCGGGCACAGATACGCAGTATTTT. Protein product: CASSPDAGTDTQYF.

This clone was detected a few times. The rearrangement joins TRBV4-3 to TRBJ2-7, with D possibly TRBD1 on 6 matching bases. Trimming left V 4 bases short and J 7 bases short, with 17 bases between. Germline V gene lookup returns CDR1 LGHNA and CDR2 YSLEER. The CDR3 extends over 14 amino acids. The CDR3 loop reads CASSPHTGSWEQYF. CDR3 sequence (DNA): TGCGCCAGCAGCCCCCACACAGGGTCCTGGGAGCAGTACTTC.